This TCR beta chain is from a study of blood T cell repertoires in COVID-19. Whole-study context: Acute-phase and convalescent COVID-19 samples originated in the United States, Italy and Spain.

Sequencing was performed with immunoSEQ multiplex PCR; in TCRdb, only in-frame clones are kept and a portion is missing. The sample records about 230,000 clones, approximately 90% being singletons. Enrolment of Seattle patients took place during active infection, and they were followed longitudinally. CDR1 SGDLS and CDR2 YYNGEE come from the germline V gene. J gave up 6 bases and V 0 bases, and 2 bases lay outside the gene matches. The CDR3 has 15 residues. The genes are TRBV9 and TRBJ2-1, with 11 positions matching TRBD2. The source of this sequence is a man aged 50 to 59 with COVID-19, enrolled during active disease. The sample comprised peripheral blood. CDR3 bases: TGTGCCAGCAGCGTAGGTAGCGGGGGGGCCAATGAGCAGTTCTTC. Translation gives CASSVGSGGANEQFF.